What follows describes a single T cell receptor (beta chain). The sample originates from a study of control samples from healthy donors and cancer patients. Clones were sequenced by immunoSEQ multiplex PCR, and TCRdb holds only the in-frame ones, with some missing. The data contain 130,000 or so clones, 85% to 95% of them singletons. The CDR3 contains 15 residues. V lost 2 bases and J 3 bases, leaving 10 bases between the germline ends. In germline, CDR1 is MNHEY, CDR2 SVGAGI. The source of this sequence is a man aged 35 to 55 in good health. The chain couples TRBV6-5 to TRBJ1-4; D ambiguous. The sequencing sample was made of blood. CDR3 nucleotide sequence: TGTGCCAGCAGTTACGATGGGAGGGCTAATGAAAAACTGTTTTTT. Amino acids: CASSYDGRANEKLFF.